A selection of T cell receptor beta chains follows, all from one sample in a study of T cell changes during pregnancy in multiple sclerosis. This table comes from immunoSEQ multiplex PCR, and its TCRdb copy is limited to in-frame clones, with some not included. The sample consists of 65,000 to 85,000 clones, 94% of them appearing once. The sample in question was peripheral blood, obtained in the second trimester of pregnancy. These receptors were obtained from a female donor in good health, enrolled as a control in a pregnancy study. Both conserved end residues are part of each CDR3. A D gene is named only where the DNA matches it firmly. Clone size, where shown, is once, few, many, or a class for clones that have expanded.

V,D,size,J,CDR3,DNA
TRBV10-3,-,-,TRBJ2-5,CATEGLSETQYF,TGTGCCACGGAAGGACTCTCAGAGACCCAGTACTTC
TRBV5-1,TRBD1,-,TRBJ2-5,CASSLDGTGEETQYF,TGCGCCAGCAGCTTGGATGGGACAGGCGAAGAGACCCAGTACTTC
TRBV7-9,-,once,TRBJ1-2,CASSLWLSPGGYTF,TGTGCCAGCAGCTTATGGCTATCGCCGGGTGGCTACACCTTC
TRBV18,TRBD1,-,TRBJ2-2,CASSPEGAPNTGELFF,TGTGCCAGCTCACCAGAGGGGGCTCCTAACACCGGGGAGCTGTTTTTT
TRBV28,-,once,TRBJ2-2,CASSLVRGLTGELFF,TGTGCCAGCAGTTTGGTCAGGGGCCTCACCGGGGAGCTGTTTTTT
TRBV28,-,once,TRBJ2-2,CASSLNQGAGELFF,TGTGCCAGCAGTTTAAATCAAGGGGCCGGGGAGCTGTTTTTT
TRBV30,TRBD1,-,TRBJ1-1,CAWNPDRATFSNTEAFF,TGTGCCTGGAATCCAGACAGGGCAACCTTTTCGAACACTGAAGCTTTCTTT
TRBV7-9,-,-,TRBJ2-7,CASQPQGWYEQYF,TGTGCCAGCCAACCACAGGGTTGGTACGAGCAGTACTTC
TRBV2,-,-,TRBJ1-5,CASSGGDRRGQPQHF,TGTGCCAGCAGTGGGGGGGACCGACGGGGTCAGCCCCAGCATTTT
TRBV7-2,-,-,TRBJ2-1,CASSLGLITYNEQFF,TGTGCCAGCAGCTTAGGACTCATCACCTACAATGAGCAGTTCTTC
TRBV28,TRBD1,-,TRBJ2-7,CASSLWDRAYEQYF,TGTGCCAGCAGTTTGTGGGACAGAGCCTACGAGCAGTACTTC
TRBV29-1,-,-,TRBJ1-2,CSALDGLGGGYTF,TGCAGCGCCCTGGACGGTCTGGGAGGCGGCTACACCTTC
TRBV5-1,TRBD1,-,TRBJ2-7,CASSSFRGQAAEQYF,TGCGCCAGCAGCTCCTTCAGGGGGCAGGCGGCCGAGCAGTACTTC
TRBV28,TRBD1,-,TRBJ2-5,CASSLWGQPQETQYF,TGTGCCAGCAGTTTATGGGGACAGCCCCAAGAGACCCAGTACTTC
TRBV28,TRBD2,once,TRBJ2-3,CASSAQAGADTQYF,TGTGCCAGCAGCGCCCAGGCGGGAGCAGATACGCAGTATTTT
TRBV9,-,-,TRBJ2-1,CASSVEGYLQTAYNEQFF,TGTGCCAGCAGCGTAGAAGGCTACCTCCAGACAGCCTACAATGAGCAGTTCTTC
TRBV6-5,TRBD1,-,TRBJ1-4,CASSYSGQGNEKLFF,TGTGCCAGCAGTTACTCAGGACAGGGAAATGAAAAACTGTTTTTT
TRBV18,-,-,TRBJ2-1,CASSPLGGFSDNEQFF,TGTGCCAGCTCACCTTTGGGGGGTTTTAGCGACAATGAGCAGTTCTTC
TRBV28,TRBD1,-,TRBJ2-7,CASRDKTGSYEQYF,TGTGCCAGCAGGGACAAGACAGGGAGCTACGAGCAGTACTTC
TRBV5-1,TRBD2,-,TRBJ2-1,CASSLLGTSVGGYNEQFF,TGCGCCAGCAGCTTGTTAGGGACTAGCGTAGGAGGATACAATGAGCAGTTCTTC
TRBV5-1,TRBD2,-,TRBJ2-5,CASSLTSGRQGGQETQYF,TGCGCCAGCAGCCTGACTAGCGGGAGGCAGGGGGGGCAAGAGACCCAGTACTTC
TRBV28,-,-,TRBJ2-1,CASSPTPTRDEQFF,TGTGCCAGCAGTCCGACCCCCACGCGGGATGAGCAGTTCTTC
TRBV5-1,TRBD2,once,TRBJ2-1,CASSGKLAGGSHEQFF,TGCGCCAGCAGCGGAAAACTAGCGGGAGGGTCCCATGAGCAGTTCTTC
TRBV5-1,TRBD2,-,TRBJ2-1,CASSFGGRAGGPENEQFF,TGCGCCAGCAGTTTTGGGGGTAGGGCGGGAGGCCCGGAGAATGAGCAGTTCTTC
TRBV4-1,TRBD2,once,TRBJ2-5,CASSQRAAGGPGETQYF,TGCGCCAGCAGCCAAAGGGCAGCGGGAGGGCCAGGAGAGACCCAGTACTTC
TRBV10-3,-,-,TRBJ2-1,CAISVGSSIEQFF,TGTGCCATCAGTGTAGGGAGTAGTATTGAGCAGTTCTTC
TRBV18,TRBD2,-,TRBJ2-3,CASSPGLAKADTQYF,TGTGCCAGCTCACCGGGACTAGCCAAAGCAGATACGCAGTATTTT
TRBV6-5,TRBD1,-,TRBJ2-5,CASSRQGPQETQYF,TGTGCCAGCAGTCGACAGGGACCCCAAGAGACCCAGTACTTC
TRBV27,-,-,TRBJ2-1,CASSGVVRSEQFF,TGTGCCAGCAGTGGAGTAGTACGCAGTGAGCAGTTCTTC
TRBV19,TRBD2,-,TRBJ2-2,CASTTHGTSGNTGELFF,TGTGCCAGTACCACACACGGGACTAGCGGGAACACCGGGGAGCTGTTTTTT
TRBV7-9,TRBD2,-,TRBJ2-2,CASSFRPGGGELFF,TGTGCCAGCAGCTTTCGACCGGGAGGCGGGGAGCTGTTTTTT
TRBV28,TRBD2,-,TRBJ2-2,CASSLAGDLTGELFF,TGTGCCAGCAGTTTAGCGGGAGACCTCACCGGGGAGCTGTTTTTT
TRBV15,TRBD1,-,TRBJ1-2,CATSLWTGQGADGYTF,TGTGCCACCAGCCTGTGGACGGGACAGGGGGCTGATGGCTACACCTTC
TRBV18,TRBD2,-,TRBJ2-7,CASSPTQAPVGLAFYEQYF,TGTGCCAGCTCACCAACCCAGGCTCCCGTGGGACTAGCATTCTACGAGCAGTACTTC
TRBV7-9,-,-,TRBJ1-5,CASSLQGGVNQPQHF,TGTGCCAGCAGCTTACAGGGTGGTGTAAATCAGCCCCAGCATTTT
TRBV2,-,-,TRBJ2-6,CASSEFRLPANVLTF,TGTGCCAGCAGTGAATTCCGACTACCGGCCAACGTCCTGACTTTC
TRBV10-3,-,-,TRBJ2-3,CAIRTHSGSADTQYF,TGTGCCATCAGAACCCACAGCGGATCCGCAGATACGCAGTATTTT
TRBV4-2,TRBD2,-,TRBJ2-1,CASSPASGYYNEQFF,TGTGCCAGCAGCCCCGCTAGCGGGTACTACAATGAGCAGTTCTTC
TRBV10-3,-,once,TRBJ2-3,CAISDQWTEADTDTQYF,TGTGCCATCAGTGATCAGTGGACTGAGGCTGACACAGATACGCAGTATTTT
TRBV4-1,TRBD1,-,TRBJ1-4,CASSPEGQGNEKLFF,TGCGCCAGCAGCCCAGAGGGACAGGGGAATGAAAAACTGTTTTTT
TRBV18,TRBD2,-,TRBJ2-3,CASSPIVLREADTQYF,TGTGCCAGCTCACCCATAGTTTTACGGGAGGCAGATACGCAGTATTTT
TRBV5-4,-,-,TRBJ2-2,CASSRDSGKIGLFF,TGTGCCAGCAGCCGGGACTCGGGGAAAATAGGGCTGTTTTTT
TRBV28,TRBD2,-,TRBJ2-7,CASKPGLDNIYEQYF,TGTGCCAGCAAACCGGGACTAGATAATATCTACGAGCAGTACTTC
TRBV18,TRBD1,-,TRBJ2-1,CASSPRDRGDNEQFF,TGTGCCAGCTCTCCTAGGGACAGGGGTGACAATGAGCAGTTCTTC
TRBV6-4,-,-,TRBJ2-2,CASSDAETGELFF,TGTGCCAGCAGTGACGCGGAGACCGGGGAGCTGTTTTTT